Listed below are T cell receptor beta chains from one sample, sequenced in a study of T-cell reconstitution after alpha-beta-depleted transplantation in children. TCRdb recomputed calls from the PCR reads with MiXCR, one row per CDR3 protein. The repertoire has about 190,000 distinct CDR3 sequences, about 6.4% of them found once; the top ten carry around 3%. The material was PBMCs from the stem cell graft donor, obtained from the stem cell graft. These receptors all come from a human donor who donated a stem cell graft to a child with Wiskott-Aldrich syndrome. Each CDR3 is given with its conserved first and last residue. Each record gives: V gene, D gene, clone size, J gene, CDR3 protein, CDR3 DNA. D genes are given only for firm matches. The size entry is marked missing in some rows and otherwise reads once, few, many or a size class.

v_gene: TRBV29-1
d_gene: NA
abundance: NA
j_gene: TRBJ2-1
CDR3aa: CSVDSYGNEQFF
CDR3nt: TGCAGCGTTGACTCCTACGGCAATGAGCAGTTCTTC

v_gene: TRBV7-9
d_gene: NA
abundance: many
j_gene: TRBJ1-6
CDR3aa: CASSPSGNSPLHF
CDR3nt: TGTGCCTCATCCCCGTCGGGTAATTCACCCCTCCACTTT

v_gene: TRBV20-1
d_gene: NA
abundance: NA
j_gene: TRBJ1-1
CDR3aa: CSASGQGGSRATEAFF
CDR3nt: TGCAGTGCTAGCGGCCAGGGTGGTTCGCGGGCAACTGAAGCTTTCTTT

v_gene: TRBV5-1
d_gene: NA
abundance: many
j_gene: TRBJ2-7
CDR3aa: CASSLMTGTYEQHF
CDR3nt: TGCGCCAGCAGCTTAATGACAGGAACCTACGAGCAGCACTTC

v_gene: TRBV5-4
d_gene: TRBD1
abundance: NA
j_gene: TRBJ2-3
CDR3aa: CASSLRQGGDTQYF
CDR3nt: TGTGCCAGCAGCTTACGACAGGGGGGAGATACGCAGTATTTT

v_gene: TRBV11-2
d_gene: NA
abundance: many
j_gene: TRBJ1-1
CDR3aa: CASSLDLINTEAFF
CDR3nt: TGTGCCAGCAGCTTAGATCTGATTAACACTGAAGCTTTCTTT

v_gene: TRBV2
d_gene: TRBD1
abundance: many
j_gene: TRBJ2-1
CDR3aa: CASSEGYRGLWGQGNEQFF
CDR3nt: TGTGCCAGCAGTGAAGGCTACAGGGGTCTGTGGGGTCAGGGGAATGAGCAGTTCTTC

v_gene: TRBV5-1
d_gene: NA
abundance: few
j_gene: TRBJ2-7
CDR3aa: CASSLEGFAYEQYF
CDR3nt: TGCGCCAGCAGCTTGGAGGGGTTTGCCTACGAGCAGTACTTC

v_gene: TRBV12-3/TRBV12-4
d_gene: NA
abundance: many
j_gene: TRBJ2-7
CDR3aa: CASSQVQGLEQYF
CDR3nt: TGTGCCAGCAGCCAGGTACAGGGACTCGAGCAGTACTTC

v_gene: TRBV20-1
d_gene: NA
abundance: many
j_gene: TRBJ1-2
CDR3aa: CSAVLLRQQHLYGYTF
CDR3nt: TGCAGTGCGGTACTACTAAGACAGCAACACCTCTATGGCTACACCTTC

v_gene: TRBV24-1
d_gene: NA
abundance: many
j_gene: TRBJ2-1
CDR3aa: CATSDLRGRNNEQFF
CDR3nt: TGTGCCACCAGTGATTTGCGGGGGCGGAACAATGAGCAGTTCTTC

v_gene: TRBV6-1
d_gene: TRBD1
abundance: many
j_gene: TRBJ2-2
CDR3aa: CASRQGHNTGELFF
CDR3nt: TGTGCCAGCAGACAGGGGCACAACACCGGGGAGCTGTTTTTT

v_gene: TRBV12-3/TRBV12-4
d_gene: NA
abundance: NA
j_gene: TRBJ2-1
CDR3aa: CASSKSGRASSYNEQFF
CDR3nt: TGTGCCAGCAGTAAGAGCGGGCGGGCCAGCTCCTACAATGAGCAGTTCTTC

v_gene: TRBV7-8
d_gene: TRBD1
abundance: many
j_gene: TRBJ2-2
CDR3aa: CASSRSSRGHFTGELFF
CDR3nt: TGTGCCAGCAGTCGTTCCTCCAGGGGGCATTTCACCGGGGAGCTGTTTTTT

v_gene: TRBV21-1
d_gene: NA
abundance: many
j_gene: TRBJ1-2
CDR3aa: CASPGQGHYGYTF
CDR3nt: TGTGCCAGCCCCGGACAGGGACACTATGGCTACACCTTC

v_gene: TRBV3-1
d_gene: NA
abundance: many
j_gene: TRBJ2-1
CDR3aa: CASSQVQVTRNEQFF
CDR3nt: TGTGCCAGCAGCCAAGTGCAGGTCACGAGGAATGAGCAGTTCTTC

v_gene: TRBV6-2/TRBV6-3
d_gene: NA
abundance: many
j_gene: TRBJ1-5
CDR3aa: CASSYYRAGGNQPQHF
CDR3nt: TGTGCCAGCAGTTACTACAGGGCTGGAGGCAATCAGCCCCAGCATTTT

v_gene: TRBV7-8
d_gene: NA
abundance: NA
j_gene: TRBJ2-4
CDR3aa: CASSLRPRAGGQLAKNIQYF
CDR3nt: TGTGCCAGCAGCTTGAGACCAAGGGCCGGAGGACAGTTAGCCAAAAACATTCAGTACTTC

v_gene: TRBV5-1
d_gene: NA
abundance: many
j_gene: TRBJ1-1
CDR3aa: CASKTAVGDTEAFF
CDR3nt: TGCGCCAGCAAGACGGCCGTAGGGGACACTGAAGCTTTCTTT

v_gene: TRBV20-1
d_gene: NA
abundance: NA
j_gene: TRBJ1-4
CDR3aa: CSANRVINEKLFF
CDR3nt: TGCAGTGCTAACAGGGTAATCAATGAAAAACTGTTTTTT

v_gene: TRBV5-4
d_gene: NA
abundance: many
j_gene: TRBJ2-7
CDR3aa: CASSFLAGRPFVEQYF
CDR3nt: TGTGCCAGCAGCTTTTTGGCGGGACGACCTTTTGTTGAGCAGTACTTC

v_gene: TRBV7-9
d_gene: TRBD1
abundance: few
j_gene: TRBJ1-5
CDR3aa: CASSSLGQGNAPQHF
CDR3nt: TGTGCCAGCAGCTCCCTGGGACAGGGAAACGCTCCCCAGCATTTT

v_gene: TRBV12-3/TRBV12-4
d_gene: NA
abundance: many
j_gene: TRBJ1-5
CDR3aa: CATGVLNQPQHF
CDR3nt: TGTGCCACAGGGGTCCTCAATCAGCCCCAGCATTTT

v_gene: TRBV18
d_gene: TRBD1
abundance: few
j_gene: TRBJ2-5
CDR3aa: CASSPRQGVGRETQYF
CDR3nt: TGTGCCAGCTCACCACGACAGGGGGTAGGAAGGGAGACCCAGTACTTC

v_gene: TRBV18
d_gene: TRBD1
abundance: many
j_gene: TRBJ2-3
CDR3aa: CASSPLKTGLADTQYF
CDR3nt: TGTGCCAGCTCACCACTAAAGACAGGGTTGGCAGATACGCAGTATTTT

v_gene: TRBV5-1
d_gene: TRBD2
abundance: NA
j_gene: TRBJ2-5
CDR3aa: CASSLEAGLKETQYF
CDR3nt: TGCGCCAGCAGCTTGGAAGCGGGGCTTAAAGAGACCCAGTACTTC

v_gene: TRBV6-2/TRBV6-3
d_gene: NA
abundance: many
j_gene: TRBJ1-2
CDR3aa: CASSYSIPERGYTF
CDR3nt: TGTGCCAGCAGTTACTCGATTCCGGAAAGAGGCTACACCTTC

v_gene: TRBV7-2
d_gene: TRBD2
abundance: many
j_gene: TRBJ2-1
CDR3aa: CASSFGAGGAYEQFF
CDR3nt: TGTGCCAGCAGCTTTGGGGCGGGGGGGGCCTATGAGCAGTTCTTC

v_gene: TRBV12-3/TRBV12-4
d_gene: NA
abundance: many
j_gene: TRBJ1-5
CDR3aa: CASSLALGGQNQPQHF
CDR3nt: TGTGCCAGCAGTTTAGCGCTAGGGGGGCAGAATCAGCCCCAGCATTTT

v_gene: TRBV7-2
d_gene: NA
abundance: many
j_gene: TRBJ1-1
CDR3aa: CASSLLGGVLNTEAFF
CDR3nt: TGTGCCAGCAGCTTACTTGGCGGGGTGCTGAACACTGAAGCTTTCTTT

v_gene: TRBV29-1
d_gene: NA
abundance: many
j_gene: TRBJ2-1
CDR3aa: CSVGGHNEQFF
CDR3nt: TGCAGCGTTGGGGGCCACAATGAGCAGTTCTTC

v_gene: TRBV6-2/TRBV6-3
d_gene: TRBD1
abundance: NA
j_gene: TRBJ2-2
CDR3aa: CASSYSIRDRKNTGELFF
CDR3nt: TGTGCCAGCAGTTACTCGATTCGGGACAGGAAAAACACCGGGGAGCTGTTTTTT

v_gene: TRBV13
d_gene: NA
abundance: many
j_gene: TRBJ2-7
CDR3aa: CASSLVQYEQYF
CDR3nt: TGTGCCAGCAGCTTAGTGCAATACGAGCAGTACTTC

v_gene: TRBV14
d_gene: TRBD2
abundance: many
j_gene: TRBJ2-2
CDR3aa: CASSRLTSGTGELFF
CDR3nt: TGTGCCAGCAGCCGACTGACTAGCGGTACCGGGGAGCTGTTTTTT

v_gene: TRBV5-1
d_gene: TRBD2
abundance: many
j_gene: TRBJ2-1
CDR3aa: CASTRLREANNEQFF
CDR3nt: TGCGCCAGCACCCGATTGCGGGAGGCCAACAATGAGCAGTTCTTC

v_gene: TRBV11-2
d_gene: TRBD1
abundance: many
j_gene: TRBJ2-4
CDR3aa: CASSWTGQEWGDIQYF
CDR3nt: TGTGCCAGCAGTTGGACAGGGCAGGAGTGGGGAGACATTCAGTACTTC

v_gene: TRBV3-1
d_gene: NA
abundance: many
j_gene: TRBJ1-3
CDR3aa: CASSQVAGNTIYF
CDR3nt: TGTGCCAGCAGCCAAGTAGCTGGAAACACCATATATTTT

v_gene: TRBV5-1
d_gene: NA
abundance: many
j_gene: TRBJ2-6
CDR3aa: CASSFTGTSGANVLTF
CDR3nt: TGCGCCAGCAGCTTTACAGGAACCTCTGGGGCCAACGTCCTGACTTTC

v_gene: TRBV14
d_gene: NA
abundance: many
j_gene: TRBJ2-2
CDR3aa: CASSLSSGASDTGELFF
CDR3nt: TGTGCCAGCAGCCTAAGCTCAGGGGCGTCGGACACCGGGGAGCTGTTTTTT

v_gene: TRBV7-2
d_gene: NA
abundance: NA
j_gene: TRBJ2-7
CDR3aa: CASSYRGRGLTYEQYF
CDR3nt: TGTGCCAGCAGCTATAGGGGCCGGGGGCTGACCTACGAGCAGTACTTC

v_gene: TRBV10-3
d_gene: TRBD1
abundance: many
j_gene: TRBJ1-5
CDR3aa: CAISKTGGEDPSNQPQHF
CDR3nt: TGTGCCATCAGTAAAACAGGGGGGGAAGATCCTAGCAATCAGCCCCAGCATTTT

v_gene: TRBV18
d_gene: TRBD2
abundance: NA
j_gene: TRBJ2-5
CDR3aa: CASSPYGLAGAQETQYF
CDR3nt: TGTGCCAGCTCACCATACGGACTAGCGGGGGCCCAAGAGACCCAGTACTTC

v_gene: TRBV7-9
d_gene: NA
abundance: many
j_gene: TRBJ2-2
CDR3aa: CASSDPRLLNTGELFF
CDR3nt: TGTGCCAGCAGCGACCCTCGGCTCTTGAACACCGGGGAGCTGTTTTTT

v_gene: TRBV12-3/TRBV12-4
d_gene: NA
abundance: many
j_gene: TRBJ2-5
CDR3aa: CASSFFGETQYF
CDR3nt: TGTGCCAGCAGTTTTTTTGGAGAGACCCAGTACTTC

v_gene: TRBV7-6
d_gene: TRBD1
abundance: many
j_gene: TRBJ1-1
CDR3aa: CASSSLGQGDTEAFF
CDR3nt: TGTGCCAGCAGCTCCTTGGGACAGGGGGACACTGAAGCTTTCTTT

v_gene: TRBV24-1
d_gene: TRBD2
abundance: many
j_gene: TRBJ2-1
CDR3aa: CATASGSSYNEQFF
CDR3nt: TGTGCCACCGCTAGCGGGAGCTCCTACAATGAGCAGTTCTTC

v_gene: TRBV20-1
d_gene: NA
abundance: many
j_gene: TRBJ2-2
CDR3aa: CSARDPGSGVLDGELFF
CDR3nt: TGCAGTGCTAGAGACCCGGGGAGTGGCGTTTTAGACGGGGAGCTGTTTTTT

v_gene: TRBV20-1
d_gene: TRBD2
abundance: many
j_gene: TRBJ2-3
CDR3aa: CSARDQGRLAGRGTQYF
CDR3nt: TGCAGTGCTAGAGATCAGGGAAGACTAGCGGGAAGGGGTACGCAGTATTTT

v_gene: TRBV7-9
d_gene: TRBD1
abundance: many
j_gene: TRBJ1-2
CDR3aa: CASSLNGQGDYGYTF
CDR3nt: TGTGCCAGCAGCTTAAATGGACAGGGGGACTATGGCTACACCTTC

v_gene: TRBV19
d_gene: NA
abundance: few
j_gene: TRBJ2-7
CDR3aa: CASSINPARTYEQYF
CDR3nt: TGTGCCAGTAGTATCAACCCTGCTCGCACCTACGAGCAGTACTTC

v_gene: TRBV24-1
d_gene: NA
abundance: many
j_gene: TRBJ2-7
CDR3aa: CATDLNILEQYF
CDR3nt: TGTGCCACCGACCTTAACATTTTGGAGCAGTACTTC

v_gene: TRBV20-1
d_gene: NA
abundance: many
j_gene: TRBJ1-1
CDR3aa: CSVGGVGGNTEAFF
CDR3nt: TGCAGTGTCGGGGGAGTGGGGGGGAACACTGAAGCTTTCTTT

v_gene: TRBV5-5
d_gene: NA
abundance: many
j_gene: TRBJ2-1
CDR3aa: CASSRGSPASYNEQFF
CDR3nt: TGTGCCAGCAGTCGTGGGTCCCCGGCTTCGTACAATGAGCAGTTCTTC

v_gene: TRBV29-1
d_gene: TRBD1
abundance: many
j_gene: TRBJ2-7
CDR3aa: CSVARDRGAYEQYF
CDR3nt: TGCAGCGTGGCCCGGGACAGGGGGGCCTACGAGCAGTACTTC

v_gene: TRBV20-1
d_gene: NA
abundance: many
j_gene: TRBJ2-6
CDR3aa: CGGYSGANVLTF
CDR3nt: TGCGGGGGGTACTCTGGGGCCAACGTCCTGACTTTC

v_gene: TRBV5-1
d_gene: NA
abundance: few
j_gene: TRBJ1-3
CDR3aa: CASSQGAGSGNTIYF
CDR3nt: TGCGCCAGCAGCCAGGGAGCCGGCTCTGGAAACACCATATATTTT

v_gene: TRBV12-3/TRBV12-4
d_gene: NA
abundance: many
j_gene: TRBJ2-7
CDR3aa: CASRPDLTAEQYF
CDR3nt: TGTGCCAGCAGGCCGGACCTGACTGCCGAGCAGTACTTC

v_gene: TRBV4-1
d_gene: NA
abundance: many
j_gene: TRBJ1-2
CDR3aa: CASSTARGVYGYTF
CDR3nt: TGCGCCAGCAGCACCGCGCGGGGGGTCTATGGCTACACCTTC

v_gene: TRBV6-1
d_gene: NA
abundance: many
j_gene: TRBJ2-7
CDR3aa: CASSGQRTGSNEQYF
CDR3nt: TGTGCCAGCAGTGGACAAAGGACGGGGTCCAACGAGCAGTACTTC

v_gene: TRBV3-1
d_gene: NA
abundance: many
j_gene: TRBJ2-5
CDR3aa: CASSQPSTDRNIQETQYF
CDR3nt: TGTGCCAGCAGCCAACCTTCGACGGATCGAAACATCCAAGAGACCCAGTACTTC